A single sample is the source of the 25 T cell receptor beta chains below, sequenced in a study of T-cell reconstitution after alpha-beta-depleted transplantation in children. Unique molecular identifiers tagged the TCRbeta library. TCRdb redid the calling of the PCR reads with MiXCR, one entry per CDR3 protein. The profile shows approximately 300,000 distinct CDR3 sequences, about 7.3% of them singletons. Points from the study as a whole: Diversity and T-cell counts at one year after transplant derived mostly from new T cells.

For these receptors, no antigen is known. The sequencing here drew on peripheral blood, taken 360 days after TCRalphabeta/CD19-depleted stem cell transplant. Every receptor here comes from a female patient under 10 years old who had a stem cell transplant for Fanconi anemia, so the T cells may come from the graft donor.

This clonotype was counted many times. This chain connects TRBV5-1 to TRBJ2-5; D remains ambiguous. CDR1 and CDR2 from the germline V gene are SGHRS and YFSETQ. The CDR3 spans 16 residues. V lost 3 bases and J 4 bases, leaving 19 bases between the germline ends. The CDR3 reads CASSSVSGSFRETQYF. Here the CDR3 DNA reads TGCGCCAGCAGCTCCGTGAGTGGTTCATTTAGAGAGACCCAGTACTTC.

The sample holds many counts of this clonotype. This chain uses TRBV4-1 with TRBJ2-7, with unresolved D. From germline, CDR1 is MGHRA and CDR2 YSYEKL. V lost 0 bases, J lost 1 base, and 13 bases lay in between. This CDR3 has 16 residues. This chain's CDR3 is CASSQEEASPSYEQYF. The CDR3 DNA sequence: TGCGCCAGCAGCCAAGAAGAAGCATCTCCGTCCTACGAGCAGTACTTC.

This clonotype was picked up a small number of times. A clone one base away is much larger, so this may be a read error. No conserved phenylalanine or tryptophan ends this CDR3, so it is likely a read error. This chain uses TRBV28 with TRBJ2-2; D possibly uses TRBD1 or TRBD2 (5 bases each). Trimming pared 1 base from V and 5 bases from J, leaving 14 bases between. This CDR3 spans 16 amino acids. CDR1 MDHEN and CDR2 SYDVKM come from the germline V gene. The CDR3 DNA reads as TGTGCCAGCAGTTTATTCCGAGGGGTAGGGACCGGGGAGCTGTTTTCT. Amino acid sequence: CASSLFRGVGTGELFS.

This clonotype has just a few counts. The chain employs TRBV5-4 and TRBJ2-2; tentative D call: TRBD1 (6 bases). The CDR3 is made up of 15 amino acids. V lost 5 bases and J lost 4, with 15 bases in between. Germline CDR1 is SGHNT and CDR2 is YYREEE (reference sequence). In nucleotides, the CDR3 is TGTGCCAGCAGGTCCCAGGGGAGAAGCACCGGGGAGCTGTTTTTT. Translation gives CASRSQGRSTGELFF.

This clonotype was recorded many times. V gene TRBV12-3 or TRBV12-4 combines with J gene TRBJ1-2; 9 nucleotides match TRBD1. The CDR3 runs to 13 residues. Trimming at V came to 7 bases and at J to 8 bases, leaving 8 bases not matched to a gene. The CDR3 protein is CASTITGGVGYTF. CDR3 DNA: TGTGCCAGCACTATAACAGGGGGCGTGGGCTACACCTTC.

The V gene is TRBV20-1, the J gene TRBJ1-4; D unclear. Trimming removed 6 bases from V and 7 bases from J, with 15 bases in between. The CDR3 length is 13 residues. Germline lookup yields CDR1 DFQATT and CDR2 SNEGSKA (reference sequence). The CDR3 region is CSAVPEMGEKLFF. The CDR3, as DNA: TGCAGTGCGGTTCCGGAAATGGGTGAAAAACTGTTTTTT.

V and J are TRBV2 and TRBJ2-5; D gene ambiguous. V lost 5 bases and J lost 5, with 12 bases in between. The V gene's germline CDR1 is SNHLY and CDR2 FYNNEI. The CDR3 consists of 13 residues. The CDR3 loop is CASSLPEGETQYF. The CDR3 DNA is TGTGCCAGCAGTCTTCCGGAAGGCGAGACCCAGTACTTC.

V and J are TRBV7-2 and TRBJ2-2; D could derive from TRBD1 or TRBD2 (5 bases each). The CDR3 runs to 17 residues. Germline CDR1 SGHTA, CDR2 FQGNSA. Trimming took off 4 bases at V and 2 bases at J, with 17 bases between the two ends. In DNA, the CDR3 is TGTGCCAGCAGCTCAGTCGGGACGATAACTAACACCGGGGAGCTGTTTTTT. It codes for CASSSVGTITNTGELFF.

The V and J genes are TRBV3-1 and TRBJ2-5; maybe TRBD2 (5 bases). The CDR3 sequence is 15 residues long. V was pared by 4 bases and J by 5 bases, with 17 bases between. Germline loops: CDR1 LGHDT, CDR2 YNNKEL (reference sequence). The CDR3 DNA follows: TGTGCCAGCAGCCCACCTATTCCCGGGGTGGAGACCCAGTACTTC. It specifies CASSPPIPGVETQYF.

The V and J genes are TRBV12-3 or TRBV12-4 and TRBJ1-2, with D possibly TRBD1 on 5 matching bases. V was cut by 8 bases and J by 0 bases, with 7 bases left in between. This CDR3 is 12 amino acids long. CDR3 sequence: CASGTSNYGYTF. In DNA form, the CDR3 reads TGTGCCAGCGGGACCTCTAACTATGGCTACACCTTC.

The table lists this clonotype with many counts. This chain links TRBV12-3 or TRBV12-4 with TRBJ1-2, with a possible D match to TRBD1 (5 bases). The CDR3 sequence is 15 residues long. Trimming shortened V by 0 bases and J by 7 bases, and 15 bases separated the two germline ends. This CDR3 is CASSLALGGSFGYTF. CDR3 DNA sequence: TGTGCCAGCAGTTTAGCGCTGGGGGGTAGCTTTGGCTACACCTTC.

This chain uses TRBV7-9 with TRBJ1-2, with 10 bases fitting TRBD1. Germline lookup yields CDR1 SEHNR and CDR2 FQNEAQ (reference sequence). Trimming cost V 3 bases and J 7 bases; bases outside gene matches: 5. The CDR3 totals 14 residues. CDR3 amino acids: CASSFRDRGSGYTF. In DNA, the CDR3 is TGTGCCAGCAGCTTCCGGGACAGGGGCTCTGGCTACACCTTC.

This clonotype was recorded only once. The genes are TRBV4-2 and TRBJ1-4, with D uncertain. The CDR3 loop spans 14 amino acids. V lost 8 bases and J lost 6, with 16 bases in between. The germline gives CDR1 LGHNA, CDR2 YNFKEQ. This chain's CDR3 is CASGPRAWDEKLFF. CDR3 in DNA: TGTGCCAGCGGCCCCCGGGCCTGGGATGAAAAACTGTTTTTT.

The chain employs TRBV20-1 and TRBJ2-7, with D uncertain. The CDR3 length is 12 residues. Germline V CDR1 and CDR2: DFQATT, SNEGSKA (reference sequence). V gave up 7 bases and J gave up 4 bases, with 14 bases separating them. The CDR3 bases are TGCAGTGTATCGGTAGCAGGTTACGAGCAGTACTTC. Protein: CSVSVAGYEQYF.

This clonotype was seen repeatedly, ten times or more. The genes are TRBV25-1 and TRBJ2-2; D uncertain. The CDR3 extends over 14 amino acids. V lost 2 bases, J lost 1 base, and 5 bases lay in between. The germline CDR1 and CDR2 sequences are MGHDK and SYGVNS. CDR3 nucleotide sequence: TGTGCCAGCAGTGAAGGACGGAACACCGGGGAGCTGTTTTTT. It yields the protein CASSEGRNTGELFF.

This clonotype came up many times. This chain uses TRBV6-2 or TRBV6-3 with TRBJ2-3, with D possibly matching TRBD1 (6 bases). The germline gives CDR1 MNHEY, CDR2 SVGEGT. The CDR3 consists of 17 residues. V was cut by 0 bases and J by 2 bases, with 15 bases left in between. The CDR3 reads CASSYSGANRYTDTQYF. The DNA for the CDR3 is TGTGCCAGCAGTTACTCGGGGGCCAACCGCTACACAGATACGCAGTATTTT.

This clonotype was seen at least ten times. The chain carries TRBV3-1 and TRBJ2-1; TRBD2 aligns across 9 bases. The length of the CDR3 is 14 residues. The germline CDR1 and CDR2 sequences are LGHDT and YNNKEL (reference sequence). V shed 6 bases, J shed 5 bases, and the junction held 5 bases outside the gene matches. The CDR3 coding sequence is TGTGCCAGCAGGATAGCGGGAGCACACAATGAGCAGTTCTTC. It specifies CASRIAGAHNEQFF.

This clonotype appeared many times. The CDR3 DNA sequence: TGTGCCATCAGAGAATTAGCGGGACCCACAGATACGCAGTATTTT. As protein: CAIRELAGPTDTQYF. The rearrangement links TRBV10-3 to TRBJ2-3; 8 positions match TRBD2. CDR1 is ENHRY, CDR2 SYGVKD, per germline. The trim removed 6 bases at V and 2 bases at J, leaving 7 bases unmatched. The CDR3 has 15 residues.

The rearrangement links TRBV12-5 to TRBJ2-3, with a tentative D call TRBD2 (6 bases). Germline CDR1 and CDR2: LGHNT and FRNRAP. The CDR3 loop spans 15 amino acids. Deletions cut 4 bases from V and 4 bases from J, with 15 bases between. Written as DNA, the CDR3 is TGTGCTAGTGGTTCCGGAGGGGATCGGGCAGATACGCAGTATTTT. Amino acid sequence: CASGSGGDRADTQYF.

This clonotype was seen ten or more times. The chain recombines TRBV5-1 with TRBJ2-2; D possibly corresponds to TRBD2 (5 bases). The CDR3 is 16 residues long. Germline V gene data show CDR1 as SGHRS and CDR2 as YFSETQ. V dropped 2 bases and J dropped 1 base, with 12 bases sitting between them. The CDR3 spells CASSFQAVQNTGELFF. CDR3 bases: TGCGCCAGCAGCTTCCAAGCGGTACAGAACACCGGGGAGCTGTTTTTT.

This clonotype was observed at least ten times. CDR3 sequence reads: CASSSDWTGFVDEQFF. In DNA form, the CDR3 reads TGTGCCAGCAGCTCCGATTGGACAGGTTTTGTTGATGAGCAGTTCTTC. The V call is TRBV11-2, the J call TRBJ2-1; TRBD1 matches 7 bases. Germline assignment: CDR1 SGHAT and CDR2 FQNNGV. V lost 4 bases to trimming and J lost 8 bases; unmatched junction nucleotides: 14. The CDR3 has 16 amino acids.

This clonotype turned up a few times. The chain employs TRBV20-1 and TRBJ2-7; D might be TRBD2 (6 bases). Trimming removed 3 bases from V and 1 base from J, with 16 bases in between. The CDR3 extends over 15 amino acids. CDR1 DFQATT and CDR2 SNEGSKA come from the germline V gene (reference sequence). The CDR3 loop reads CSASLASESSYEQYF. In nucleotides, the CDR3 is TGCAGTGCTAGTCTCGCTAGCGAGAGTTCCTACGAGCAGTACTTC.

There are many counts of this clonotype. This chain connects TRBV25-1 to TRBJ2-7; 7 bases align to TRBD1. CDR1 MGHDK and CDR2 SYGVNS come from the germline V gene. Germline trimming cut 6 bases from V and 2 bases from J; bases unmatched to any gene: 7. The CDR3 runs to 14 residues. CDR3 amino acids: CASSAEDRPYEQYF. CDR3 nucleotides: TGTGCCAGCAGCGCCGAGGACAGGCCCTACGAGCAGTACTTC.

There are a few counts of this clonotype. The chain recombines TRBV4-2 with TRBJ2-7; 13 bases match TRBD2. Losses at the gene ends were 2 bases for V and 3 bases for J; bases not matched to a gene: 16. The CDR3 runs to 20 residues. Germline CDR1 LGHNA, CDR2 YNFKEQ. The CDR3 nucleotides are TGTGCCAGCAGCCAACCTACTACGACTAGCGGGGGGCCGCCCATCTACGAGCAGTACTTC. This gives the protein CASSQPTTTSGGPPIYEQYF.

This clonotype was seen a handful of times. The chain has TRBV9 and TRBJ1-5; D gene ambiguous. This CDR3 contains 15 residues. Germline V CDR1 and CDR2: SGDLS, YYNGEE. Trimming stripped 0 bases from V and 2 bases from J, with 9 bases between. DNA for the CDR3: TGTGCCAGCAGCGTAGAGGCAGATGGCAATCAGCCCCAGCATTTT. This sequence encodes CASSVEADGNQPQHF.